The 13 T cell receptor beta chains below come from one sample, sequenced in a study of response to subunit inactivated influenza vaccine. One entry per CDR3 protein, called by TCRdb with MiXCR from the RT-PCR reads. The repertoire holds 650,000 to 800,000 distinct CDR3 sequences, with approximately 13% as singletons. This specimen consisted of PBMCs from blood, obtained less than 15 days before vaccination. The source of these receptors is a middle-aged man who received an inactivated influenza vaccine.

The chain joins TRBV24-1 to TRBJ2-5; a weak D match, TRBD2 (6 bases). Germline values: CDR1 KGHDR, CDR2 SFDVKD. The CDR3 covers 16 residues. V was shortened by 1 base and J by 5 bases, with 16 bases between the two germline ends. In nucleotides, the CDR3 is TGTGCCACCAGTGATTTCCGGGGGAAAAATACGGAGACCCAGTACTTC. Translated: CATSDFRGKNTETQYF.

This clonotype has ten or more counts. This chain uses TRBV5-1 with TRBJ2-3; 9 bases are shared with TRBD1. J was trimmed by 2 bases and V by 4 bases; bases with no gene match: 8. The CDR3 contains 16 residues. Germline V gene data show CDR1 as SGHRS and CDR2 as YFSETQ. The CDR3 here is CASSPFGTGFTDTQYF. The CDR3 DNA reads as TGCGCCAGCAGCCCATTTGGGACAGGGTTCACAGATACGCAGTATTTT.

This clonotype was recorded a few times. J is TRBJ2-1 and V is TRBV12-3 or TRBV12-4; a weak D match, TRBD2 (5 bases). This CDR3 has 12 residues. V gave up 6 bases and J gave up 11 bases, with 14 bases separating them. CDR3 residues: CASRRGTTKQFF. CDR3 nucleotide sequence: TGTGCCAGCAGACGGGGTACTACAAAGCAGTTCTTC.

This clonotype was seen more than once but under ten times. This sequence joins TRBV27 and TRBJ2-7, with D maybe TRBD1 (6 bases). Germline V gives CDR1 MNHEY, CDR2 SMNVEV (reference sequence). Between the trimmed V and J ends, which lost 4 bases and 0 bases, there was a span of 13 bases. This CDR3 is built from 15 residues. In DNA form, the CDR3 reads TGTGCCAGCAGTTACCGCACAGGGACCTCCTACGAGCAGTACTTC. It translates to CASSYRTGTSYEQYF.

This clonotype was counted between two and nine times. The CDR3 protein is CSATITDSPLHF. CDR3 DNA sequence: TGCAGTGCCACCATCACGGATTCACCCCTCCACTTT. The chain has TRBV20-1 and TRBJ1-6; the D is unclear. The CDR3 is 12 amino acids. The germline CDR1 and CDR2 sequences are DFQATT and SNEGSKA (reference sequence). With 6 bases removed from V and 8 bases from J, the gap between germline ends came to 11 bases.

Many counts were recorded for this clonotype. The rearrangement links TRBV11-2 to TRBJ1-1; D unclear. V lost 2 bases to trimming and J lost 0 bases, with 10 bases between them. The germline V gene has CDR1 SGHAT and CDR2 FQNNGV. The CDR3 sequence is 15 residues long. This CDR3 reads CASSLTDSMNTEAFF. The CDR3 bases are TGTGCCAGCAGCTTAACGGACTCCATGAACACTGAAGCTTTCTTT.

V gene TRBV2 combines with J gene TRBJ2-5; TRBD2 matches at 10 bases. The CDR3 has 15 amino acids. Unmatched junction bases numbered 4, after V lost 0 bases and J lost 6 bases. Germline loops: CDR1 SNHLY, CDR2 FYNNEI. The DNA for the CDR3 is TGTGCCAGCAGTGAAGCGCTGACTAGCGGGCAGACCCAGTACTTC. Amino acid sequence: CASSEALTSGQTQYF. Drawing the rest from reference TRBV2 and TRBJ2-5, the complete variable domain is EPEVTQTPSHQVTQMGQEVILRCVPISNHLYFYWYRQILGQKVEFLVSFYNNEISEKSEIFDDQFSVERPDGSNFTLKIRSTKLEDSAMYFCASSEALTSGQTQYFGPGTRLLVL.

This clonotype was counted between two and nine times. This rearrangement joins TRBV6-5 to TRBJ1-1; 8 bases align to TRBD1. Germline values: CDR1 MNHEY, CDR2 SVGAGI. Trimming removed 0 bases from V and 4 bases from J; junction bases left unmatched: 4. This CDR3 is 15 amino acids long. The CDR3 is CASSYSQGARTEAFF. CDR3 DNA: TGTGCCAGCAGTTACTCGCAGGGGGCCCGCACTGAAGCTTTCTTT.

The chain links TRBV11-2 to TRBJ2-7; no definite D call. The CDR3 contains 14 residues. The germline CDR1 and CDR2 sequences are SGHAT and FQNNGV. V gave up 1 base and J gave up 4 bases, with 11 bases separating them. The CDR3 is CASSLATVPYEQYF. The CDR3 coding sequence is TGTGCCAGCAGCTTAGCGACGGTACCTTACGAGCAGTACTTC.

This clonotype was counted a few times. The chain couples TRBV20-1 to TRBJ2-1; the D gene is possibly TRBD2 (6 bases). CDR1 is DFQATT, CDR2 SNEGSKA, per germline (reference sequence). The CDR3 contains 15 residues. V was clipped by 6 bases and J by 0 bases, with 15 bases between them. CDR3 sequence (DNA): TGCAGTGCCCCCCAAGCCGGGAGCTCCTACAATGAGCAGTTCTTC. It encodes CSAPQAGSSYNEQFF.

The table lists this clonotype with a few counts. The chain has TRBV5-1 and TRBJ2-7, with 12 nucleotides matching TRBD1. From germline, CDR1 is SGHRS and CDR2 YFSETQ. The CDR3 totals 15 residues. J lost 6 bases, V lost 4 bases, and 8 bases had no gene match. CDR3 sequence reads: CASSVTGTGGREQYF. In nucleotides, the CDR3 is TGCGCCAGCAGCGTTACCGGGACAGGGGGCCGCGAGCAGTACTTC. Complete variable domain (other parts from reference TRBV5-1 and TRBJ2-7): KAGVTQTPRYLIKTRGQQVTLSCSPISGHRSVSWYQQTPGQGLQFLFEYFSETQRNKGNFPGRFSGRQFSNSRSEMNVSTLELGDSALYLCASSVTGTGGREQYFGPGTRLTVT.

Remarks on this clonotype: This may be a read error, as it is one base from a much larger clone. This sequence joins TRBV12-3 or TRBV12-4 and TRBJ1-6; D gene uncertain. Trimming shortened V by 7 bases and J by 8 bases, and 12 bases separated the two germline ends. The CDR3 runs to 13 residues. The CDR3 is CASTRGLYSPLHF. In DNA, the CDR3 is TGTGCCAGCACCCGCGGGCTTTATTCACCCCTCCACTTT.

This clonotype came up a few times. The genes are TRBV7-2 and TRBJ1-2, with a tentative D call TRBD1 (5 bases). The V end lost 5 bases, the J end lost 0 bases, and 13 bases lay between the germline ends. Germline V lookup: CDR1 SGHTA, CDR2 FQGNSA. The CDR3 is 15 residues long. For the CDR3, the DNA is TGTGCCAGCAGCCCCTCCGGACAAACTAACTATGGCTACACCTTC. Its protein product is CASSPSGQTNYGYTF.